This T cell receptor beta chain was recovered during a study of T cells after yellow fever vaccination. Study-wide context: It was SMART-Seq v4 Ultra Low Input that prepared the fractions with low cell numbers.

Concerning this clonotype itself: As yet, its antigen is unknown.

Study-wide findings and caveats: Just a small share of clonotypes turned up in the CD4 compartment as well as the CD8 compartment. Subsequent booster samples again held most clones from primary vaccination (around 96% CD4, about 85% CD8).

Synthesis of TCR cDNA relied on 5'RACE template switching, which attached a universal primer site and UMIs. One entry per CDR3 protein, called by TCRdb with MiXCR from the 5' RACE reads. The data show about 260,000 distinct CDR3 sequences, with 10% to 15% seen just once and 0.5% to 0.6% held by the top ten. The germline CDR1 and CDR2 sequences are LGHNA and YSLEER. The ends lost 0 bases at V and 4 bases at J; junction bases unmatched: 2. This CDR3 comprises 14 residues. This TCR was recovered from a man aged 25-45 years who received the YFV17D yellow fever vaccine. The rearrangement uses TRBV4-3 and TRBJ1-1; 7 nucleotides line up with TRBD1. Material: CD4+ T cells sorted from PBMCs, obtained 45 days after the yellow fever booster vaccination. Here the CDR3 reads CASSQEHRGTEAFF. Written as DNA, the CDR3 is TGCGCCAGCAGCCAAGAGCACAGGGGCACTGAAGCTTTCTTT.